The 14 T cell receptor beta chains given below trace back to one sample, sequenced in a study of shared clonotypes between healthy human individuals. Cells designated naive CD8 were CD45RO-negative and were positively selected for CCR7, with terminally differentiated effector memory CD45RA+ cells excluded. TCRdb keeps only in-frame clones here, not all; method: immunoSEQ multiplex PCR. In the table there are about 2 million clones, approximately 94% of which are singletons. Specimen: naive CD8+ T cells sorted from blood. Receptors were obtained from a young man in good health.

The chain joins TRBV6-6 to TRBJ2-7; 8 bases line up with TRBD1. CDR3 size: 15 residues. J was trimmed by 2 bases and V by 6 bases; bases with no gene match: 9. The germline CDR1 and CDR2 sequences are MNHNY and SVGAGI (reference sequence). CDR3 DNA sequence: TGTGCCAGCAGCCGCCGGGACAGGACAACCTACGAGCAGTACTTC. Amino acids: CASSRRDRTTYEQYF.

The chain is built from TRBV4-3 and TRBJ2-3; either TRBD1 or TRBD2 may supply D (5 bases each). Trimming took 3 bases from V and 1 from J, leaving 17 bases between them. This CDR3 region has 17 residues. The germline V gene has CDR1 LGHNA and CDR2 YSLEER. The CDR3 bases are TGCGCCAGCAGCCAGGCCGCCGAGGGGCCCGGCACAGATACGCAGTATTTT. This sequence encodes CASSQAAEGPGTDTQYF.

The V and J genes are TRBV6-1 and TRBJ2-7; the D gene is possibly TRBD2 (5 bases). Trimming pared 6 bases from V and 3 bases from J, leaving 12 bases between. Germline CDR1 MNHNS, CDR2 SASEGT. The CDR3 has 13 residues. CDR3: CASSLQDYYEQYF. The CDR3 nucleotides read TGTGCCAGCAGCTTACAAGACTACTACGAGCAGTACTTC.

This sequence joins TRBV27 and TRBJ2-5; weak D call: TRBD2 (5 bases). The V end lost 2 bases, the J end lost 2 bases, and 12 bases lay between the germline ends. The germline CDR1 and CDR2 sequences are MNHEY and SMNVEV (reference sequence). The CDR3 is 15 residues long. The CDR3 sequence: CASSLIRGRQETQYF. CDR3 coding DNA: TGTGCCAGCAGTTTAATCCGGGGAAGGCAAGAGACCCAGTACTTC.

The J gene is TRBJ2-1, the V gene TRBV4-1, with D hard to call. Germline V gene data show CDR1 as MGHRA and CDR2 as YSYEKL. This CDR3 region has 14 residues. With 3 bases removed from V and 8 bases from J, the gap between germline ends came to 14 bases. The CDR3 coding sequence is TGCGCCAGCAGCCAGGGGTTCCGGTACGATGAGCAGTTCTTC. Translating gives CASSQGFRYDEQFF.

The chain uses TRBV27 and TRBJ2-3, with D possibly matching TRBD1 (6 bases). The length of the CDR3 is 15 residues. Trimming took off 0 bases at V and 5 bases at J, with 12 bases between the two ends. Germline V gives CDR1 MNHEY, CDR2 SMNVEV (reference sequence). CDR3 amino acids: CASSLSAGAQDTQYF. The CDR3 DNA reads TGTGCCAGCAGTTTATCAGCAGGGGCTCAAGATACGCAGTATTTT.

J is TRBJ2-7 and V is TRBV28; TRBD1 matches 7 bases. Germline values: CDR1 MDHEN, CDR2 SYDVKM. This CDR3 has 17 residues. V shed 3 bases, J shed 0 bases, and the junction held 11 bases outside the gene matches. Written as DNA, the CDR3 is TGTGCCAGCAGTTTGGGGACAGAAGGGTTTGACTCCTACGAGCAGTACTTC. Translated: CASSLGTEGFDSYEQYF.

As concerns this clone: Other DNA sequences in the same sample also yield this CDR3. The chain links TRBV27 to TRBJ1-6, with 9 bases matching TRBD1. Germline V gene sequence: CDR1 MNHEY, CDR2 SMNVEV (reference sequence). The V gene end was trimmed by 6 bases and the J gene end by 8 bases; junction bases not matched to a gene: 5. The CDR3 runs to 14 residues. In DNA form, the CDR3 reads TGTGCCAGCAGGGTGACAGGGGGTGATTCACCCCTCCACTTT. This translates into CASRVTGGDSPLHF.

This rearrangement joins TRBV11-2 to TRBJ2-2, with 8 nucleotides matching TRBD2. V lost 3 bases to trimming and J lost 0 bases; unmatched junction nucleotides: 6. CDR3 length equals 17 residues. Germline assignment: CDR1 SGHAT and CDR2 FQNNGV. Written as DNA, the CDR3 is TGTGCCAGCAGCTTTGAATTAGCGGGGACGAACACCGGGGAGCTGTTTTTT. Translated, it gives CASSFELAGTNTGELFF. The whole variable domain, filled in from reference TRBV11-2 and TRBJ2-2, reads EAGVAQSPRYKIIEKRQSVAFWCNPISGHATLYWYQQILGQGPKLLIQFQNNGVVDDSQLPKDRFSAERLKGVDSTLKIQPAKLEDSAVYLCASSFELAGTNTGELFFGEGSRLTVL.

This chain links TRBV12-5 with TRBJ2-7; 8 bases map to TRBD1. The CDR3 length is 13 residues. Trimming cost V 7 bases and J 3 bases; bases outside gene matches: 5. Germline CDR1 reads LGHNT; CDR2 reads FRNRAP. The CDR3 DNA is TGTGCTAGTGCCGTGGACAGGGACTACGAGCAGTACTTC. Translated, it gives CASAVDRDYEQYF.

The chain employs TRBV29-1 and TRBJ2-1; 14 bases are a match to TRBD2. V lost 3 bases to trimming and J lost 6 bases; unmatched junction nucleotides: 7. The CDR3 extends over 16 amino acids. CDR1 and CDR2 from the germline V gene are SQVTM and ANQGSEA. CDR3 sequence reads: CSVEGTSGSIVNEQFF. In DNA, the CDR3 is TGCAGCGTTGAGGGGACTAGCGGGAGCATAGTCAATGAGCAGTTCTTC.

V gene TRBV23-1 combines with J gene TRBJ2-7; 7 bases are a match to TRBD1. TRBV23-1 is an ORF, and what it does is uncertain. After removal of 3 bases from V and 4 bases from J, the junction contained 15 bases not matched to a gene. The CDR3 totals 17 residues. The CDR3 DNA is TGCGCCAGCAGTCATCAGGACAGGCAAACTCGGGCATACGAGCAGTACTTC. The encoded protein is CASSHQDRQTRAYEQYF.

Only one count was recorded for this clone. The genes are TRBV11-2 and TRBJ2-3; D perhaps matches TRBD2 (7 bases). CDR1 and CDR2 (germline): SGHAT, FQNNGV. V was trimmed by 2 bases and J by 1 base, leaving 10 bases between them. The CDR3 loop spans 15 amino acids. The CDR3 spells CASSLWEGGTDTQYF. The DNA for the CDR3 is TGTGCCAGCAGCTTATGGGAGGGGGGCACAGATACGCAGTATTTT.

CDR3 nucleotide sequence: TGTGCCAGCAGCCGGACAGGGGGGGGTGAAAAACTGTTTTTT. Amino acid sequence: CASSRTGGGEKLFF. The chain carries TRBV7-2 and TRBJ1-4, with 10 bases fitting TRBD1. Looked up from germline, CDR1 is SGHTA and CDR2 is FQGNSA. There are 14 residues in the CDR3. J was trimmed by 7 bases and V by 5 bases; bases with no gene match: 4.